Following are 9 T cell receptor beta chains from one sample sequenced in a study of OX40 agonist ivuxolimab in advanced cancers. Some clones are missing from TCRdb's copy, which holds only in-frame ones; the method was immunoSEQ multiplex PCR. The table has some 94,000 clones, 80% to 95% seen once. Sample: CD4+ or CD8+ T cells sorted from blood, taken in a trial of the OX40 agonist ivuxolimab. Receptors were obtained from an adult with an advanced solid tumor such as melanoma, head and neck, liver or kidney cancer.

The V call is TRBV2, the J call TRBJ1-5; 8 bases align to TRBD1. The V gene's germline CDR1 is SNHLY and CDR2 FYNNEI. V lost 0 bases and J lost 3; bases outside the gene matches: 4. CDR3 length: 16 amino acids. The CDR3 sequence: CASSEARTGPNQPQHF. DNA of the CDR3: TGTGCCAGCAGTGAAGCCCGGACAGGGCCCAATCAGCCCCAGCATTTT.

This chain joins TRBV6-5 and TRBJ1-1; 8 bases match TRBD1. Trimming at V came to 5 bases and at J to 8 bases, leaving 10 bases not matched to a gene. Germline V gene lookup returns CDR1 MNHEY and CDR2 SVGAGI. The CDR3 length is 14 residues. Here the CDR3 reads CASSPAGTGGEAFF. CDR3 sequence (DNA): TGTGCCAGCAGTCCGGCCGGGACAGGAGGGGAAGCTTTCTTT.

In DNA form, the CDR3 reads TGTGCCAGCAGCTTGTCTCCAGACCGCTACGAGCAGTACTTC. This translates into CASSLSPDRYEQYF. The chain links TRBV5-5 to TRBJ2-7; D gene ambiguous. V lost 1 base and J lost 3, with 11 bases in between. Germline V CDR1 and CDR2: SGHKS, YYEKEE (reference sequence). The CDR3 runs to 14 residues.

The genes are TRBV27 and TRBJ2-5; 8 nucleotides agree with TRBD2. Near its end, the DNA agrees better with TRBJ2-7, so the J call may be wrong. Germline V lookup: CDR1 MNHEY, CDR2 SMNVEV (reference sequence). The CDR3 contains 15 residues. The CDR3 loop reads CASALGKRETHEQYF. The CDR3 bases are TGTGCCAGCGCTTTGGGAAAGCGGGAGACCCACGAGCAGTACTTC.

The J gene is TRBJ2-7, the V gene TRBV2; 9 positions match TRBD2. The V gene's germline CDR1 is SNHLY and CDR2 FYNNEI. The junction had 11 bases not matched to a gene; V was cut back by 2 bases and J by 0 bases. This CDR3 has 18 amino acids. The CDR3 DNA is TGTGCCAGCAGTGAATCGGGGTTAGCGGGGGCCAGCTCCTACGAGCAGTACTTC. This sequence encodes CASSESGLAGASSYEQYF.

DNA for the CDR3: TGCGCCAGCAGCTTGGGATCTGTAGGTATAAGGAACACTGAAGCTTTCTTT. This translates into CASSLGSVGIRNTEAFF. This chain joins TRBV5-1 and TRBJ1-1; D remains unclear. V gave up 0 bases and J gave up 1 base, with 16 bases separating them. This CDR3 comprises 17 residues. The germline V gene has CDR1 SGHRS and CDR2 YFSETQ.

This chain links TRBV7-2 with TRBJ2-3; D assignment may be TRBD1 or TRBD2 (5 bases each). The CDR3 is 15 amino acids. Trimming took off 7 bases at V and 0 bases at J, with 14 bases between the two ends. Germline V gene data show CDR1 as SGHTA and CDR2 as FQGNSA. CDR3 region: CASIGAASSTDTQYF. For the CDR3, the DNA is TGTGCCAGCATCGGGGCAGCCTCTAGCACAGATACGCAGTATTTT.

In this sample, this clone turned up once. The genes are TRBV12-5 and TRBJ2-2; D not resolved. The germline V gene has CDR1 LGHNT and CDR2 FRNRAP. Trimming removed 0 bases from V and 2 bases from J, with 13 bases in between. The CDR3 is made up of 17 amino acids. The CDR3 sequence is CASGLVVGYLNTGELFF. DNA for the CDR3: TGTGCTAGTGGTTTGGTAGTGGGTTATCTTAACACCGGGGAGCTGTTTTTT.

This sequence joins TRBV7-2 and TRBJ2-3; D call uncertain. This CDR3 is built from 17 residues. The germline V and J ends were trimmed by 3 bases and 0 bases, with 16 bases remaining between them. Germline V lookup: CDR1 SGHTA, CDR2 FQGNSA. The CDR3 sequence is CASSFPPLEPSTDTQYF. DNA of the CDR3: TGTGCCAGCAGCTTCCCCCCCCTTGAGCCTAGCACAGATACGCAGTATTTT.